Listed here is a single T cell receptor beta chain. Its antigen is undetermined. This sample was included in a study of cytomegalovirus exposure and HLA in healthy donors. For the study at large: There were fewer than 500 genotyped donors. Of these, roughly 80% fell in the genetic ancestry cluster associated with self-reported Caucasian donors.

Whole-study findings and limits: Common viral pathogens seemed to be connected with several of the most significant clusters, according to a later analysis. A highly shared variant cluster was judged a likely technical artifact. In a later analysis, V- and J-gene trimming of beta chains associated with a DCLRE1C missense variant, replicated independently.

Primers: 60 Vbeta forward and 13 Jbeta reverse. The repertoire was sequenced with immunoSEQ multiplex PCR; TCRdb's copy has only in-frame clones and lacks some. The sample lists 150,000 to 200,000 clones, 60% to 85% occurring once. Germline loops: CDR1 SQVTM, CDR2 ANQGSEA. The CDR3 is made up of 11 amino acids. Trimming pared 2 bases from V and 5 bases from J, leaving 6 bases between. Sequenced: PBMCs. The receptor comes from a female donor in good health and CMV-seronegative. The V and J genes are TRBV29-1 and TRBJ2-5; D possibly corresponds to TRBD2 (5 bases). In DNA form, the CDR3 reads TGCAGCGTTGAACTAGCTGAGACCCAGTACTTC. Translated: CSVELAETQYF. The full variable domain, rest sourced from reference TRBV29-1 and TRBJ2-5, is SAVISQKPSRDICQRGTSLTIQCQVDSQVTMMFWYRQQPGQSLTLIATANQGSEATYESGFVIDKFPISRPNLTFSTLTVSNMSPEDSSIYLCSVELAETQYFGPGTRLLVL.